A single sample is the source of the 29 T cell receptor beta chains below, sequenced in a study of breast tumors, draining lymph nodes, adjacent tissues. Using its own MiXCR run on the multiplex PCR reads, TCRdb lists one record per CDR3 protein. The table has 13,000 or so distinct CDR3 sequences, roughly 57% seen once. Sample: tumor-adjacent breast tissue. The receptors here all came from a female donor with breast cancer. Some clones in this sample may be carry-over from other donors' samples.

This chain connects TRBV20-1 to TRBJ2-3; 10 bases align to TRBD1. This CDR3 has 15 amino acids. Germline V gene lookup returns CDR1 DFQATT and CDR2 SNEGSKA (reference sequence). V shed 6 bases, J shed 2 bases, and the junction held 8 bases outside the gene matches. CDR3 in DNA: TGCAGTGCCCTGACAGGGGGCGACACCACAGATACGCAGTATTTT. Encoded protein: CSALTGGDTTDTQYF.

V is TRBV2 and J is TRBJ2-3; 7 bases are a match to TRBD1. Losses at the gene ends were 4 bases for V and 4 bases for J; bases not matched to a gene: 5. Germline V gene data show CDR1 as SNHLY and CDR2 as FYNNEI. CDR3 length equals 14 residues. The CDR3 DNA follows: TGTGCCAGCAGTGTCATACAGGGGCCAGATACGCAGTATTTT. Its protein is CASSVIQGPDTQYF.

The V and J genes are TRBV5-1 and TRBJ2-5, with D maybe TRBD1 (6 bases). Germline CDR1 is SGHRS and CDR2 is YFSETQ. V was trimmed by 0 bases and J by 8 bases, leaving 14 bases between them. The CDR3 totals 14 residues. The CDR3 region has the DNA TGCGCCAGCAGCTTGGACAGGGCTGGAGACACCCAGTACTTC. Protein: CASSLDRAGDTQYF.

In its sample, this clonotype is medium-sized. The rearrangement uses TRBV19 and TRBJ1-2; 9 bases agree with TRBD1. This CDR3 spans 14 amino acids. Germline lookup yields CDR1 LNHDA and CDR2 SQIVND (reference sequence). The trim removed 10 bases at V and 6 bases at J, leaving 12 bases unmatched. The CDR3 DNA reads TGTGCCACCCGAACAACAGGGGGCGGTCATGGCTACACCTTC. Encoded protein: CATRTTGGGHGYTF.

This clonotype was found a few times. At one end the junction does not follow the germline gene, possibly because of a read error. The rearrangement links TRBV7-8 to TRBJ1-2; D possibly corresponds to TRBD1 (6 bases). Germline V gives CDR1 SGHVS, CDR2 FQNEAQ. The CDR3 is 15 residues long. DNA of the CDR3: TGTGCCAGCAGCTTAAGCAGGGGTTTATTGGACGGCTACCCCTTC. Its protein is CASSLSRGLLDGYPF.

This clonotype was seen ten or more times. The rearrangement joins TRBV20-1 to TRBJ2-4, with D possibly TRBD2 on 7 matching bases. Trimming took 5 bases from V and 3 from J, leaving 14 bases between them. Germline V lookup: CDR1 DFQATT, CDR2 SNEGSKA (reference sequence). CDR3 size: 14 residues. The CDR3 here is CSAPGGPGKNIQYF. The CDR3 region has the DNA TGCAGTGCTCCGGGGGGCCCGGGCAAAAACATTCAGTACTTC.

The chain links TRBV7-8 to TRBJ1-6; TRBD1 might be the D (6 bases). Per germline, CDR1 SGHVS and CDR2 FQNEAQ. The CDR3 contains 14 residues. The V end lost 5 bases, the J end lost 5 bases, and 10 bases lay between the germline ends. CDR3 residues: CASSLRQDNSPLHF. The CDR3 nucleotides read TGTGCCAGCAGCCTCCGACAGGATAATTCACCCCTCCACTTT.

The rearrangement links TRBV12-3 or TRBV12-4 to TRBJ2-3; the D call may be TRBD1 or TRBD2 (6 bases each). The CDR3 length is 21 residues. V was cut by 6 bases and J by 6 bases, with 37 bases left in between. CDR3 loop: CASRRTSGVYSGDNTADTQYF. The CDR3 bases are TGTGCCAGCAGGCGTACCTCAGGGGTATACTCGGGGGACAACACGGCGGATACGCAGTATTTT.

This clonotype is medium-sized within its sample. The J gene is TRBJ2-7, the V gene TRBV7-8, with D uncertain. V was clipped by 2 bases and J by 2 bases, with 10 bases between them. The germline V gene has CDR1 SGHVS and CDR2 FQNEAQ. The CDR3 length is 14 residues. CDR3 amino acids: CASSLSGVTYEQYF. The CDR3 region has the DNA TGTGCCAGCAGCTTAAGTGGGGTAACCTACGAGCAGTACTTC. The variable domain in full, with the rest retrieved from reference TRBV7-8 and TRBJ2-7, is GAGVSQSPRYKVAKRGQDVALRCDPISGHVSLFWYQQALGQGPEFLTYFQNEAQLDKSGLPSDRFFAERPEGSVSTLKIQRTQQEDSAVYLCASSLSGVTYEQYFGPGTRLTVT.

This clonotype was counted ten times or more. The chain is built from TRBV6-1 and TRBJ2-5; maybe TRBD1 (5 bases). The CDR3 spans 14 residues. The germline V and J ends were trimmed by 10 bases and 2 bases, with 17 bases remaining between them. CDR1 and CDR2 from the germline V gene are MNHNS and SASEGT. CDR3 loop: CATLLDSIQETQYF. The CDR3 DNA follows: TGTGCCACCCTACTCGACAGTATACAAGAGACCCAGTACTTC.

The rearrangement links TRBV10-3 to TRBJ2-1; tentatively, D is TRBD2 (6 bases). CDR1 and CDR2 (germline): ENHRY, SYGVKD. The CDR3 spans 14 residues. V was clipped by 8 bases and J by 0 bases, with 11 bases between them. The CDR3 DNA reads as TGTGCCATCCGATCGGACTACTCCTACAATGAGCAGTTCTTC. Protein product: CAIRSDYSYNEQFF.

The chain links TRBV12-3 or TRBV12-4 to TRBJ1-6, with D unclear. There are 14 residues in the CDR3. Trimming stripped 4 bases from V and 7 bases from J, with 11 bases between. CDR3 in DNA: TGTGCCAGCAGTTCTCGAATACTCAATTCACCCCTCCACTTT. It is translated as CASSSRILNSPLHF.

The chain combines TRBV20-1 with TRBJ1-2; D possibly corresponds to TRBD1 (6 bases). Germline CDR1 and CDR2: DFQATT and SNEGSKA (reference sequence). Between the trimmed V and J ends, which lost 5 bases and 3 bases, there was a span of 13 bases. CDR3 size: 13 residues. For the CDR3, the DNA is TGCAGTGCTGGCAACAGGGCAGACTATGGCTACACCTTC. Amino acid sequence: CSAGNRADYGYTF.

In its sample, this clonotype ranks as medium-sized. This chain links TRBV7-8 with TRBJ2-3; a possible D gene is TRBD1 (5 bases). The CDR3 has 13 residues. Looked up from germline, CDR1 is SGHVS and CDR2 is FQNEAQ. The germline V and J ends were trimmed by 1 base and 4 bases, with 6 bases remaining between them. The CDR3 nucleotides are TGTGCCAGCAGCTTAGGGGGCCCAGATACGCAGTATTTT. It encodes CASSLGGPDTQYF.

The gene calls are TRBV2 and TRBJ2-7; the D is unclear. The CDR3 is made up of 12 amino acids. V lost 1 base to trimming and J lost 3 bases, with 4 bases between them. Germline CDR1 reads SNHLY; CDR2 reads FYNNEI. CDR3 in amino acids: CASSEDHYEQYF. Here the CDR3 DNA reads TGTGCCAGCAGTGAAGACCACTACGAGCAGTACTTC. Together with reference TRBV2 and TRBJ2-7, the CDR3 gives the full variable domain: EPEVTQTPSHQVTQMGQEVILRCVPISNHLYFYWYRQILGQKVEFLVSFYNNEISEKSEIFDDQFSVERPDGSNFTLKIRSTKLEDSAMYFCASSEDHYEQYFGPGTRLTVT.

This clonotype counts as medium-sized (0.01 to 0.1%). The chain recombines TRBV20-1 with TRBJ1-2; 9 nucleotides agree with TRBD1. The V and J ends lost 8 bases and 5 bases, in that order; junction bases with no gene match: 9. This CDR3 spans 13 amino acids. The germline V gene has CDR1 DFQATT and CDR2 SNEGSKA (reference sequence). CDR3 DNA: TGCAGTACTCTAGGGACAGGGCTTTATGGCTACACCTTC. It is translated as CSTLGTGLYGYTF.

This rearrangement joins TRBV29-1 to TRBJ1-5; D remains unclear. The germline gives CDR1 SQVTM, CDR2 ANQGSEA. The V end was cut by 4 bases, the J end by 0 bases, with 4 bases between. The CDR3 is made up of 12 amino acids. Written as DNA, the CDR3 is TGCAGCGTTGGGGATAGCAATCAGCCCCAGCATTTT. Translated, it gives CSVGDSNQPQHF.

The chain joins TRBV29-1 to TRBJ2-1; 12 bases are a match to TRBD2. CDR3 size: 14 residues. V gave up 3 bases and J gave up 7 bases; unmatched junction bases: 4. Germline V lookup: CDR1 SQVTM, CDR2 ANQGSEA. CDR3 sequence reads: CSVDGLAGLNEQFF. DNA of the CDR3: TGCAGCGTTGACGGACTAGCGGGACTGAATGAGCAGTTCTTC.

This clonotype ranks as hyperexpanded. This chain connects TRBV14 to TRBJ2-3; D might be TRBD2 (6 bases). The CDR3 contains 14 residues. CDR1 SGHDN and CDR2 FVKESK come from the germline V gene. V lost 8 bases, J lost 2 bases, and 14 bases lay in between. CDR3 loop: CASQAEGNTDTQYF. The CDR3, as DNA: TGTGCCAGCCAGGCGGAGGGCAACACAGATACGCAGTATTTT. The full variable domain, completed using reference TRBV14 and TRBJ2-3, is EAGVTQFPSHSVIEKGQTVTLRCDPISGHDNLYWYRRVMGKEIKFLLHFVKESKQDESGMPNNRFLAERTGGTYSTLKVQPAELEDSGVYFCASQAEGNTDTQYFGPGTRLTVL.

J is TRBJ2-2 and V is TRBV20-1; no definite D call. The germline V gene encodes CDR1 DFQATT and CDR2 SNEGSKA (reference sequence). V lost 0 bases, J lost 5 bases, and 10 bases lay in between. The CDR3 runs 14 residues. The CDR3 sequence: CSARDGKGTGELFF. DNA for the CDR3: TGCAGTGCTAGAGATGGGAAGGGAACCGGGGAGCTGTTTTTT.

This clonotype was recorded many times. The CDR3 nucleotides read TGTGCCAGCAGTTCATACCTACAGGGGGATCTCCGAGATGAGCAGTTCTTC. Residues: CASSSYLQGDLRDEQFF. This chain uses TRBV6-2 or TRBV6-3 with TRBJ2-1; 8 nucleotides match TRBD1. V was clipped by 4 bases and J by 8 bases; unmatched bases: 16. The CDR3 consists of 17 residues. The germline gives CDR1 MNHEY, CDR2 SVGEGT.

In its sample, this clonotype was seen once. The chain has TRBV11-2 and TRBJ2-7, with 11 nucleotides matching TRBD2. The CDR3 is 15 residues long. The germline CDR1 and CDR2 sequences are SGHAT and FQNNGV. Trimming removed 4 bases from V and 6 bases from J; junction bases left unmatched: 8. The CDR3 nucleotides read TGTGCCAGCAGCTCCGGACTAGCGGGCCAGTCCGAGCAGTACTTC. Protein product: CASSSGLAGQSEQYF.

This clonotype was found many times. The chain combines TRBV7-2 with TRBJ1-1, with unresolved D. The CDR3 spans 14 residues. Germline CDR1 is SGHTA and CDR2 is FQGNSA. V was pared by 2 bases and J by 4 bases, with 11 bases between. The CDR3 is CASSLQLPPTEAFF. The CDR3 nucleotides read TGTGCCAGCAGCTTACAATTGCCCCCCACTGAAGCTTTCTTT.

This clonotype was recorded at least ten times. This may be a read error: a much more frequent sequence differs by one nucleotide. J is TRBJ2-5 and V is TRBV20-1; 12 nucleotides match TRBD2. Per germline, CDR1 DFQATT and CDR2 SNEGSKA (reference sequence). V lost 7 bases and J lost 4; bases outside the gene matches: 10. CDR3 size: 15 residues. The CDR3 loop reads CSVSSSGRAPETQYF. The CDR3 bases are TGCAGTGTTTCCTCTAGCGGGAGGGCCCCAGAGACCCAGTACTTC.

This clonotype was recorded many times. A much larger clonotype is one base distant, so this may be a read error. This chain links TRBV5-8 with TRBJ1-5; no reliable D call. The germline V gene has CDR1 SGHTS and CDR2 YDEGEE. V was clipped by 0 bases and J by 6 bases, with 7 bases between them. This CDR3 spans 13 amino acids. As DNA, the CDR3 is TGTGCCAGCAGCTTGGGCGACACTCAGCCCCAGCATTTT. It encodes CASSLGDTQPQHF.

By share, this clonotype counts as medium-sized. V gene TRBV20-1 combines with J gene TRBJ1-2; D ambiguous. Germline V gene sequence: CDR1 DFQATT, CDR2 SNEGSKA (reference sequence). Trimming removed 3 bases at V and 3 bases at J, with 8 bases between. The CDR3 is 12 amino acids. The CDR3 coding sequence is TGCAGTGCTAGTCCTAACCACTATGGCTACACCTTC. Translation gives CSASPNHYGYTF.

The chain joins TRBV20-1 to TRBJ2-5, with a possible D match to TRBD2 (5 bases). The V gene lost 0 bases and the J gene lost 5 bases, with 16 bases spanning the gap. Germline V gives CDR1 DFQATT, CDR2 SNEGSKA (reference sequence). There are 15 residues in the CDR3. For the CDR3, the DNA is TGCAGTGCTAGAGATTCCGGACTCCTCCGGGAGACCCAGTACTTC. Amino acid sequence: CSARDSGLLRETQYF.

In this sample, this clonotype turned up many times. J is TRBJ2-5 and V is TRBV6-5, with 7 bases that match TRBD1. V gave up 5 bases and J gave up 7 bases; unmatched junction bases: 16. Germline lookup yields CDR1 MNHEY and CDR2 SVGAGI. This CDR3 contains 16 residues. The CDR3 bases are TGTGCCAGCAGTCACCCAGGACAGGCGGGTAAAGGGACCCAGTACTTC. Its protein is CASSHPGQAGKGTQYF.

The chain joins TRBV20-1 to TRBJ1-5; no reliable D call. The CDR3 is 13 residues long. V was shortened by 5 bases and J by 6 bases, with 14 bases between the two germline ends. Germline assignment: CDR1 DFQATT and CDR2 SNEGSKA (reference sequence). The CDR3 spells CSAPTRASQPQHF. CDR3 nucleotide sequence: TGCAGTGCTCCGACGCGGGCCAGTCAGCCCCAGCATTTT.